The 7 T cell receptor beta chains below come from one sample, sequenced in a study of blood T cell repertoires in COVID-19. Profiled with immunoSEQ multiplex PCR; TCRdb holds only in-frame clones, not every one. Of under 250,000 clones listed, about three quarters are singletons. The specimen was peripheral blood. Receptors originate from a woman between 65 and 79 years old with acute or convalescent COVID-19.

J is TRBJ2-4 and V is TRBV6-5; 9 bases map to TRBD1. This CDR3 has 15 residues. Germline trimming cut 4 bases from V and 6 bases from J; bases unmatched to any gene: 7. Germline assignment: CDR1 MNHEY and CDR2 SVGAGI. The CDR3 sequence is CASSSLQGAGNIQYF. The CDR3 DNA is TGTGCCAGCAGTTCCCTACAGGGGGCCGGAAACATTCAGTACTTC.

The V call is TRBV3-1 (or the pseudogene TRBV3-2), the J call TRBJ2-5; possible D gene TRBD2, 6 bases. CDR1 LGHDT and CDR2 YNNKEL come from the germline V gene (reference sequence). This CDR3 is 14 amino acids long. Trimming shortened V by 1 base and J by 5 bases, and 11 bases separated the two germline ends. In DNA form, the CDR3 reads TGTGCCAGCAGCCAAGCGGGGACTTCGGAGACCCAGTACTTC. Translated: CASSQAGTSETQYF.

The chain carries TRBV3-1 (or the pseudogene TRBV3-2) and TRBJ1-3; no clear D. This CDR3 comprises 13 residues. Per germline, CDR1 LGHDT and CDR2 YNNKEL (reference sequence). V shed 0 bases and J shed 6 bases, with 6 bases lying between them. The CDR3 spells CASSQDLANTIYF. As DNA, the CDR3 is TGTGCCAGCAGCCAAGATTTGGCAAACACCATATATTTT.

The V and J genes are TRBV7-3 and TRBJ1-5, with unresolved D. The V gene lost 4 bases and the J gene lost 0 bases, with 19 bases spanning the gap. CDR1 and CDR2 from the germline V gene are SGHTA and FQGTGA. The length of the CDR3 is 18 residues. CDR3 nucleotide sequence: TGTGCCAGCAGCTCTAGCCTGGAGGTACCCTATAGCAATCAGCCCCAGCATTTT. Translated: CASSSSLEVPYSNQPQHF.

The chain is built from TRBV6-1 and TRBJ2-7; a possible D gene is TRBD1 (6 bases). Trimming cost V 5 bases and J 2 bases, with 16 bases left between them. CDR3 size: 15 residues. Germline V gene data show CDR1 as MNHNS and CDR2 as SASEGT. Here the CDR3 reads CASSSPDRLTYEQYF. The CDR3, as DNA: TGTGCCAGCAGTTCCCCAGACAGGTTGACCTACGAGCAGTACTTC.

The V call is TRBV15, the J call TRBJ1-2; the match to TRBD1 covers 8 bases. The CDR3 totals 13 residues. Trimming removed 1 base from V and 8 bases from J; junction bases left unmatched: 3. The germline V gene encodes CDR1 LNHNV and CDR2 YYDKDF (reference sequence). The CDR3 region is CATSRGQGLGYTF. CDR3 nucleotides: TGTGCCACCAGCAGAGGACAGGGGTTGGGCTACACCTTC.

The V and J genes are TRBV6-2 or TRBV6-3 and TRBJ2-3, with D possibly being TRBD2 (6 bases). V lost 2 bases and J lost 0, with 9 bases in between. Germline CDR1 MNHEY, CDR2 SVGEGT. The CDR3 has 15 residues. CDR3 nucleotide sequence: TGTGCCAGCAGTTACGATCGGGGGAGCACAGATACGCAGTATTTT. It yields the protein CASSYDRGSTDTQYF.